A selection of T cell receptor beta chains follows, all from one sample in a study of beta chain features in type 1 diabetes. Clones were read by immunoSEQ multiplex PCR, and TCRdb kept only the in-frame ones, dropping some. The data show about 930,000 clones, 15% to 20% seen once. Sequenced: naive CD4+ T cells from blood. Receptors were obtained from a woman between 18 and 29 years old in good health. Each CDR3 is given with its conserved first and last residue. D genes are given only for firm matches. Size is omitted from some rows. Given values are once, few, many or a class for expanded clones.

j_call d_call v_call clone_size cdr3_aa cdr3_nt
TRBJ1-4 . TRBV5-8 few CASSVGWSTNEKLFF TGTGCCAGCAGCGTTGGATGGTCCACTAATGAAAAACTGTTTTTT
TRBJ1-5 . TRBV21-1 . CAIKTKGQGIPLPVYRNQPQHF TGTGCCATCAAAACAAAGGGACAGGGGATCCCTCTCCCTGTATATCGCAATCAGCCCCAGCATTTT
TRBJ1-1 TRBD1 TRBV5-1 . CASKGTGSMNTEAFF TGCGCCAGCAAGGGGACAGGTTCTATGAACACTGAAGCTTTCTTT
TRBJ2-1 TRBD2 TRBV2 . CASSLTSGSYNEQFF TGTGCCAGCAGCCTGACTAGCGGTTCCTACAATGAGCAGTTCTTC
TRBJ2-1 TRBD2 TRBV7-3 . CASSIYSGDEQFF TGTGCCAGCAGCATATACAGCGGGGATGAGCAGTTCTTC
TRBJ1-2 . TRBV4-3 . CASSQAGYSDNYGYTF TGCGCCAGCAGCCAAGCGGGCTACAGTGACAACTATGGCTACACCTTC
TRBJ2-6 . TRBV11-3 few CASSLDRANVLTF TGTGCCAGCAGCTTAGATAGGGCCAACGTCCTGACTTTC
TRBJ2-3 . TRBV14 . CASSQNSRDTQYF TGTGCCAGCAGCCAAAATTCCAGAGATACGCAGTATTTT
TRBJ2-7 TRBD2 TRBV10-3 few CATRPTSGLYEQYF TGTGCCACAAGGCCAACTAGCGGCCTCTACGAGCAGTACTTC
TRBJ2-7 . TRBV7-2 . CASSLVFGGYEQYF TGTGCCAGCAGCTTAGTCTTCGGAGGGTACGAGCAGTACTTC
TRBJ1-1 . TRBV5-6 . CASSLGRWNTEAFF TGTGCCAGCAGCTTAGGTAGGTGGAACACTGAAGCTTTCTTT
TRBJ2-1 TRBD2 TRBV5-1 . CASRKLADPYNEQFF TGCGCCAGCAGGAAACTAGCGGACCCCTACAATGAGCAGTTCTTC
TRBJ1-1 . TRBV6-5 . CASSYSRGAEAFF TGTGCCAGCAGTTACTCCCGGGGGGCTGAAGCTTTCTTT
TRBJ2-7 TRBD1 TRBV4-3 few CASSRDRGRYEQYF TGCGCCAGCAGCCGGGACAGGGGGCGCTACGAGCAGTACTTC
TRBJ2-3 . TRBV4-2 few CASSQEAASTDTQYF TGTGCCAGCAGCCAAGAGGCAGCTAGCACAGATACGCAGTATTTT
TRBJ2-5 TRBD1 TRBV28 . CASRGGQGWWTQYF TGTGCCAGCAGGGGGGGACAGGGGTGGTGGACCCAGTACTTC
TRBJ2-2 . TRBV6-5 . CASSPIWSTGELFF TGTGCCAGCAGCCCCATTTGGAGCACCGGGGAGCTGTTTTTT
TRBJ2-7 . TRBV28 . CASRDGSSYEQYF TGTGCCAGCAGAGACGGGAGCTCCTACGAGCAGTACTTC
TRBJ2-3 . TRBV29-1 . CSVAPSNTDTQYF TGCAGCGTTGCCCCTAGCAACACAGATACGCAGTATTTT
TRBJ2-7 TRBD1 TRBV18 . CASSPPAGQGRREQYF TGTGCCAGCTCACCACCGGCCGGACAGGGAAGGCGCGAGCAGTACTTC
TRBJ2-1 . TRBV7-6 . CASSSWGTYNEQFF TGTGCCAGCAGCTCCTGGGGGACCTACAATGAGCAGTTCTTC
TRBJ2-1 TRBD2 TRBV19 few CASSRLAGGLNEQFF TGTGCCAGTAGTAGACTAGCGGGAGGATTGAATGAGCAGTTCTTC
TRBJ2-5 TRBD2 TRBV7-2 . CASSTRLAGRSLETQYF TGTGCCAGCAGCACCCGACTAGCGGGTAGAAGTTTAGAGACCCAGTACTTC
TRBJ2-2 . TRBV10-3 . CAISGSTGANTGELFF TGTGCCATCAGTGGTTCCACAGGAGCGAACACCGGGGAGCTGTTTTTT
TRBJ2-7 TRBD1 TRBV28 . CASSLSSGGWEQYF TGTGCCAGCAGTCTCTCATCAGGGGGCTGGGAGCAGTACTTC
TRBJ2-2 . TRBV5-4 . CASKVLVTGELFF TGTGCCAGCAAAGTTTTAGTAACCGGGGAGCTGTTTTTT
TRBJ2-5 . TRBV5-1 few CASSPRGFQETQYF TGCGCCAGCAGCCCTCGCGGATTCCAAGAGACCCAGTACTTC
TRBJ2-3 . TRBV29-1 few CSVGEWTTDTQYF TGCAGCGTAGGAGAGTGGACCACAGATACGCAGTATTTT
TRBJ2-1 . TRBV7-9 few CASSQGFLRDEQFF TGTGCCAGCAGCCAGGGATTTTTAAGAGATGAGCAGTTCTTC
TRBJ1-1 TRBD1 TRBV4-1 . CASSQSSQGTGHEAFF TGCGCCAGCAGCCAAAGTTCTCAAGGGACAGGACATGAAGCTTTCTTT
TRBJ2-1 . TRBV4-3 few CASSQDFPGGASRNEQFF TGCGCCAGCAGCCAAGATTTTCCGGGTGGAGCTAGCAGAAATGAGCAGTTCTTC
TRBJ1-2 TRBD1 TRBV28 . CASSLDRGHGYTF TGTGCCAGCAGTTTGGACAGGGGGCACGGCTACACCTTC
TRBJ2-5 . TRBV28 . CASSSPSTAQATQYF TGTGCCAGCAGTTCTCCTTCGACAGCCCAAGCGACCCAGTACTTC